This TCR beta chain was captured in a study of regulatory T cells. Points on this clone: Antigen specificity is unknown.

All CD3G-deficient patients showed autoimmunity, more severe in two. This CDR3 region has 13 residues. CDR1 and CDR2 (germline): LNHDA, SQIVND (reference sequence). The PCR used 52 TRBV and 13 TRBJ primers. Measured with immunoSEQ multiplex PCR; TCRdb has only the in-frame clones, and not every one. The sample records more than 15,000 clones, 92% being singletons. Study-wide results and limits: Skewed V and J usage and few unique V-J pairs marked patient repertoires, most in Tregs.

The sample taken for sequencing was CD8+ T cells sorted from blood. This receptor was identified in a person aged 18-29 years with CD3G deficiency. The chain uses TRBV19 and TRBJ2-5; D not certain. The J call may be wrong; the DNA end is better matched by TRBJ2-7. The CDR3 protein is CASSIGPNYEQYF. In nucleotides, the CDR3 is TGTGCCAGTAGTATTGGTCCTAACTACGAGCAGTACTTC.